A selection of T cell receptor beta chains follows, all from one sample in a study of blood T cell repertoires in COVID-19. Produced via immunoSEQ multiplex PCR; TCRdb's table is partial and in-frame only. The sample contains about 53,000 clones, approximately 80% of which appear only once. Sequencing was done on a sample of peripheral blood. All receptors derive from a man in his sixties or seventies with active or convalescent COVID-19. The conserved cysteine and the conserved F or W are not part of the CDR3 here.

j_gene	v_gene	CDR3aa
TRBJ2-1	TRBV5-1	ASRNTGGADNEQF
TRBJ1-5	TRBV12-2	ASRFDGNQPQH
TRBJ2-7	TRBV30	AWSVGGWAANYEQY
TRBJ1-1	TRBV19	ASNWDRAGNTEAF
TRBJ2-2	TRBV6-5	ASTLTIGELF
TRBJ1-1	TRBV28	ASSLSRGRDRGQEVAPNTEAF
TRBJ2-7	TRBV3-1/TRBV3-2	ASSQRRGQGAPQDLYEQY
TRBJ2-1	TRBV12-5	ASVRGGTSGGDGEQF
TRBJ1-5	TRBV6-5	ASSTTGYSNQPQH
TRBJ2-1	TRBV11-3	ASSLDGRTHPRRNEQF
TRBJ2-3	TRBV2	ASSEGGQSTQY
TRBJ2-3	TRBV5-1	ASSLVGGRITDTQY
TRBJ1-1	TRBV9	ASSVNDGGYTEAF
TRBJ1-4	TRBV28	ASSSRQGGLEKLF
TRBJ2-5	TRBV6-5	ASSPTGRETQY
TRBJ1-6	TRBV28	ASSFGNSPLH
TRBJ1-1	TRBV5-1	ASSLRSTVNTEAF
TRBJ1-1	TRBV7-9	ASSLTGQMNTEAF
TRBJ1-1	TRBV14	ASSQVREGAAF
TRBJ1-1	TRBV7-9	ASTQAYTAGMYEAF
TRBJ1-6	TRBV25-1	ASTGGSSYNSPLH
TRBJ1-1	TRBV30	AWSHRGLGTEAF
TRBJ1-5	TRBV28	ASSLVKGAHQPQH
TRBJ2-7	TRBV30	AWSVQASGGGQY
TRBJ1-3	TRBV6-1	ASSDLRGNTIY
TRBJ2-1	TRBV24-1	ATSKGGTYNEQF
TRBJ2-3	TRBV3-1/TRBV3-2	ASSLRGARGKTDTQY
TRBJ2-5	TRBV7-7	ASSPGRGETQY
TRBJ2-5	TRBV24-1	ATSDLQGIQETQY
TRBJ1-3	TRBV6-1	ASSDTGLKPGNTIY
TRBJ1-5	TRBV27	ASSFGQGANQPQH
TRBJ1-2	TRBV11-3	ASSSPGIRGNYGYT
TRBJ1-4	TRBV7-8	ASSRDSNEKLF
TRBJ1-5	TRBV7-9	ASSLDIQPQH
TRBJ2-3	TRBV30	AWSGWGRVDTQY
TRBJ1-2	TRBV2	ASSGAGQYGYT
TRBJ2-5	TRBV14	ASSHPGGRETQY
TRBJ2-1	TRBV7-2	ASSLLLAGGYYNEQF
TRBJ2-3	TRBV5-3	ARSLRGLGTDTQY
TRBJ1-2	TRBV5-1	ASSLVIGGAEGYT
TRBJ2-2	TRBV6-1	ASSVTLAGETGELF
TRBJ1-5	TRBV28	ASSPRGGEWKPQH
TRBJ1-2	TRBV6-5	ASSSKLGANYGYT
TRBJ1-5	TRBV9	ASSVEGRANQPQH
TRBJ2-3	TRBV30	AWSKSYTITDTQY
TRBJ1-2	TRBV7-2	ASSLIEGGFRHGYT
TRBJ1-5	TRBV20-1	SASRQGLDQPQH
TRBJ1-5	TRBV27	ASSLSQGVQPQH
TRBJ1-2	TRBV10-3	ATRQGDYGYT
TRBJ2-3	TRBV7-6	ASSLDSGGWSDTQY
TRBJ1-6	TRBV16	ASSGQGRDSPLH
TRBJ1-2	TRBV19	ASSRVGYGYT
TRBJ2-5	TRBV19	ASSIWLAETQY
TRBJ1-5	TRBV3-1/TRBV3-2	ASSQDYRGFNQPQH
TRBJ2-3	TRBV20-1	SAPIGTQQY